This TCR beta chain was identified during a study of cytomegalovirus exposure and HLA in healthy donors. Study-level points and caveats: The study dropped some indistinguishable V segments, TRBV6-2 and TRBV6-3 among them. There was a cluster of highly shared sequence variants that was likely a sequencing artifact.

The PCR was carried out with 60 Vbeta primers and 13 Jbeta primers. Some clones are missing from TCRdb's copy, which holds only in-frame ones; the method was immunoSEQ multiplex PCR. Of some 62,000 clones in the sample, 87% were seen once. This clone was detected once. What it binds is unknown. V lost 2 bases and J 7 bases, leaving 9 bases between the germline ends. The CDR3 loop spans 13 amino acids. Germline CDR1 SGHTA, CDR2 FQGTGA. Unrecorded immune exposures were likely, despite nominal health at sampling. The V call is TRBV7-3, the J call TRBJ2-1; D is perhaps TRBD1 (6 bases). The source is a young man in good health and CMV-seronegative. The sample consisted of PBMCs. The CDR3 nucleotides read TGTGCCAGCAGCTTAGCAGGGGCGAATGAGCAGTTCTTC. Its translation: CASSLAGANEQFF.